The 5 T cell receptor beta chains presented below share a single source sample, sequenced in a study of cytomegalovirus exposure and HLA in healthy donors. PCR used 60 Vbeta primers and 13 Jbeta primers. Clones were read by immunoSEQ multiplex PCR, and TCRdb kept only the in-frame ones, dropping some. Among fewer than 150,000 clones listed, roughly 71% were seen once. The sequenced sample consisted of PBMCs. The receptors were gathered from a man aged 18 to 35 in good health and CMV-seropositive.

This clone was found once. The chain links TRBV4-1 to TRBJ2-7, with 8 bases lining up with TRBD1. J gave up 2 bases and V 3 bases, and 6 bases lay outside the gene matches. The CDR3 runs 15 residues. Germline loops: CDR1 MGHRA, CDR2 YSYEKL. DNA for the CDR3: TGCGCCAGCAGCCAGGGGACAGGCTCACCCTACGAGCAGTACTTC. It specifies CASSQGTGSPYEQYF.

The chain is built from TRBV10-1 and TRBJ2-2; TRBD2 is a possible D gene (7 bases). CDR1 and CDR2 from the germline V gene are WNHNN and SYGVQD (reference sequence). The CDR3 has 14 amino acids. The ends were cut back, 8 bases at V and 3 bases at J, with 13 bases in the middle. The CDR3 sequence: CASGGGPDTGELFF. Written as DNA, the CDR3 is TGCGCCAGCGGGGGGGGGCCCGACACCGGGGAGCTGTTTTTT.

The chain couples TRBV5-1 to TRBJ2-7, with D tentatively TRBD2 (7 bases). This CDR3 comprises 14 residues. Deletions cut 4 bases from V and 6 bases from J, with 17 bases between. Germline V CDR1 and CDR2: SGHRS, YFSETQ. The CDR3 sequence: CASSQGGGEREQYF. CDR3 coding DNA: TGCGCCAGCAGCCAAGGAGGGGGGGAGCGCGAGCAGTACTTC.

This chain connects TRBV4-1 to TRBJ1-5; D not certain. Trimming shortened V by 0 bases and J by 2 bases, and 8 bases separated the two germline ends. Germline assignment: CDR1 MGHRA and CDR2 YSYEKL. The CDR3 is made up of 15 amino acids. In DNA, the CDR3 is TGCGCCAGCAGCCAAGATGGGCCCCGCAATCAGCCCCAGCATTTT. Translating it yields CASSQDGPRNQPQHF.

The rearrangement joins TRBV6-5 to TRBJ1-2; D remains unclear. The CDR3 is 15 amino acids. The germline gives CDR1 MNHEY, CDR2 SVGAGI. The V end was cut by 0 bases, the J end by 4 bases, with 12 bases between. For the CDR3, the DNA is TGTGCCAGCAGTTACTCGGGCACGGCCACCTATGGCTACACCTTC. Translation gives CASSYSGTATYGYTF.